This TCR beta chain was retrieved from a study of T cells after yellow fever vaccination (dated by TCRdb to about 2019). As for the study more broadly: Libraries from fractions with low cell numbers were prepared with the SMART-Seq v4 Ultra Low Input RNA kit. To follow T-cell clones before and after both primary and booster YFV17D yellow fever vaccination, bulk TCR alpha and beta repertoires underwent longitudinal sequencing. Two healthy male donors, one aged 18 to 29 and one aged 30 to 39 years, were included in the cohort. Blood samples were taken at several timepoints before and after primary and secondary immunization, and bulk PBMC replicates and cell subsets were isolated. Broad study findings and their caveats: Compared with the primary T-cell response, the secondary T-cell response was faster but weaker, reaching its peak on day 5 rather than on day 15. A small share of clonotypes occurred in both CD4 and CD8 compartments, likely arising from convergent recombination. Most clones expanded after primary vaccination (approximately 95% of CD4 and 88% of CD8) were re-detected after the booster, suggesting that broad memory maintenance occurred. Because only two donors were included in the study, the extent to which the findings can be generalized is limited. Because abundant contaminating clonotypes from the bulk population could be contained in FACS-sorted repertoires, computational filtering was required.

This clonotype was observed a few times. There is no known antigen for this receptor. No base quality information exists; no much larger clone differs at one position. The intended sense of this specimen's treatment or condition label: live attenuated yellow fever vaccine strain. At each blood-draw timepoint, two biological replicates of bulk PBMCs were obtained. PBMCs were isolated from peripheral blood using a standard Ficoll-Paque protocol. TriZol was used to extract RNA from bulk PBMCs, from CD4 and CD8 fractions, and from dextramer-positive and dextramer-negative fractions. Sequences SGHTA (CDR1) and FQGNSA (CDR2) are obtained from the germline V gene. The CDR3 numbers 13 residues from cysteine through phenylalanine. The DNA shown is the 39-base CDR3, in frame from base 1. The trim is 5 bases for V and 2 bases for J, with a gap of 10 bases between the germline ends. Synthesis of TCR cDNA relied on 5'RACE template switching, a step that introduced a universal primer site along with unique molecular identifiers. Priming for cDNA synthesis came from both the TCR alpha and TCR beta constant segments. Libraries were amplified in two PCR steps, with sample barcodes and sequencing adapters added in the second step. Libraries were sequenced on Illumina HiSeq 2500 (2x100 bp) or NovaSeq (2x150 bp). From the authors' description of their analysis: Demultiplexing of reads and collapsing into UMI consensus sequences were performed with MIGEC, and V(D)J alignment was carried out with MiXCR. Using edgeR on replicate PBMC samples, clonotypes were called vaccine-responding if FDR was below 0.01 and the log2 fold change was above 5 up to day 15. CD4 or CD8 identity was assigned to each bulk clonotype according to whether the clonotype was present at higher abundance in the sequenced CD4 repertoire or the sequenced CD8 repertoire. TCRdb reran the public reads through fastp at Q25 and MiXCR, keeping productive beta chains. Rows are combined by CDR3 protein, so each entry shows the most common genes and DNA. In this record, the V and J calls reflect TCRdb's handling and not the investigators' own analysis. Present in this sample are about 630,000 distinct CDR3 sequences, over 9% of which were seen just once. Of the sample, around 14% is held by the ten largest clones.

Sequencing was performed on PBMCs, taken on the day of the yellow fever booster vaccination. The chain is assembled from TRBV7-2 and TRBJ2-7, with a weak D call of TRBD1 (6 bases match). The TCR originated in a young man who received the YFV17D yellow fever vaccine. This receptor has the CDR3 CASSEQGTYEQYF. At the DNA level, the sequence is TGTGCCAGCAGCGAACAGGGAACCTACGAGCAGTACTTC. Joined to the reference TRBV7-2 and TRBJ2-7 proteins, this CDR3 gives the full variable domain: GAGVSQSPSNKVTEKGKDVELRCDPISGHTALYWYRQSLGQGLEFLIYFQGNSAPDKSGLPSDRFSAERTGGSVSTLTIQRTQQEDSAVYLCASSEQGTYEQYFGPGTRLTVT.